The T cell receptor (beta chain) under discussion was sequenced for a study of blood T cells in healthy people across ages. General study results and limits: Total diversity from one million sequenced T cells was likely underestimated.

CDR3 length: 15 amino acids. Germline values: CDR1 LGHDT, CDR2 YNNKEL (reference sequence). The V and J ends lost 3 bases and 5 bases respectively, with 16 bases between them. A second PCR, run for about 7 to 11 cycles, used a sample-barcoded 5' primer plus a J-beta primer mix. A single record per CDR3 protein comes from TCRdb applying MiXCR to the 5' RACE reads. The sample contains around 520,000 distinct CDR3 sequences, about 27% of which appear only once. With regard to this clonotype: What it recognizes is unknown.

The sample was also linked to a second study, of T cells of mothers and their children.

The receptor comes from a boy aged 2-15 years in good health. The chain uses TRBV3-1 and TRBJ1-1; D is perhaps TRBD1 (5 bases). Sample: blood. The CDR3 loop is CASSHTAQGRTEAFF. The CDR3 DNA is TGTGCCAGCAGCCACACGGCTCAGGGTAGGACTGAAGCTTTCTTT.